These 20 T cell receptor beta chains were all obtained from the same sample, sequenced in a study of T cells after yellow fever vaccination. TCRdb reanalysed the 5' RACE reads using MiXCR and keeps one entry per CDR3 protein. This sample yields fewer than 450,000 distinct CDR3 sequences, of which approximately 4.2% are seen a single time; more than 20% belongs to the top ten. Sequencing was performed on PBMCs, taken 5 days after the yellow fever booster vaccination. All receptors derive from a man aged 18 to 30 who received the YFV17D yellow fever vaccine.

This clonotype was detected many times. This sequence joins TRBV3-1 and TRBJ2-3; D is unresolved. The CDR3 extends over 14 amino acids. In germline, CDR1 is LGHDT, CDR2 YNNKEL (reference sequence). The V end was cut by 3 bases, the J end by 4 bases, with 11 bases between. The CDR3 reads CASSQGKPSDTQYF. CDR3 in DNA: TGTGCCAGCAGCCAGGGGAAGCCTTCAGATACGCAGTATTTT.

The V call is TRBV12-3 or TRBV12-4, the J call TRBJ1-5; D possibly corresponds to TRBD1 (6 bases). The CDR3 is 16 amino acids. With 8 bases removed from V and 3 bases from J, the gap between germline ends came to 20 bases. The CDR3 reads CASLGGPDIANQPQHF. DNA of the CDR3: TGTGCCAGCCTGGGGGGCCCGGACATAGCCAATCAGCCCCAGCATTTT.

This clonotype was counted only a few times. The CDR3 sequence: CASSHRGAGEQYV. DNA of the CDR3: TGTGCCAGCAGTCACAGGGGGGCCGGCGAGCAGTACGTC. The chain employs TRBV12-3 or TRBV12-4 and TRBJ2-7; 8 nucleotides agree with TRBD1. The V gene end was trimmed by 5 bases and the J gene end by 6 bases; junction bases not matched to a gene: 6. The CDR3 loop spans 13 amino acids.

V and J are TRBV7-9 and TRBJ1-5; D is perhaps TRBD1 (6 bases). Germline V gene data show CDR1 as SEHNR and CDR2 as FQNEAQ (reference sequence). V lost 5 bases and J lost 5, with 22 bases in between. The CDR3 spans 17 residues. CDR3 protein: CASSRSNDRFPYQPQHF. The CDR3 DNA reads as TGTGCCAGCAGCCGGTCGAACGACAGGTTCCCTTATCAGCCCCAGCATTTT.

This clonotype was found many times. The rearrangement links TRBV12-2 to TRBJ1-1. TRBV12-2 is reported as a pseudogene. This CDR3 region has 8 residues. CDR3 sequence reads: CASRFPFF. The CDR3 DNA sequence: TGTGCAAGTCGCTTCCCTTTCTTT.

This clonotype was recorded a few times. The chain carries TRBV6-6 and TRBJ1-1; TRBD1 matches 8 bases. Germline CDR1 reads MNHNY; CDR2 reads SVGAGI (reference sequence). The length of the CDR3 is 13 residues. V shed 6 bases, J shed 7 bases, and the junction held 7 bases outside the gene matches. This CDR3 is CASSSQGAGEAFF. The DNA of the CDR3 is TGTGCCAGCAGCTCCCAGGGGGCCGGTGAAGCTTTCTTT.

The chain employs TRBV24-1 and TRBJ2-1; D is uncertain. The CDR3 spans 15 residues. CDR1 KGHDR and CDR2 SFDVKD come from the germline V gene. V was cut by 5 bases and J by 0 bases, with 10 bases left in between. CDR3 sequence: CATSVGHSSYNEQFF. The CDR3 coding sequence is TGTGCCACCAGTGTCGGGCACAGCTCCTACAATGAGCAGTTCTTC.

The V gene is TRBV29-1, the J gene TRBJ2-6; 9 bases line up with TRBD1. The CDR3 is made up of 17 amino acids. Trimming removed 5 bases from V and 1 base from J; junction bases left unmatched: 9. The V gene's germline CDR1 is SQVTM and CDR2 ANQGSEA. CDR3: CSVTGTGITSGANVLTF. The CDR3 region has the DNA TGCAGCGTTACCGGGACAGGGATTACTTCTGGGGCCAACGTCCTGACTTTC.

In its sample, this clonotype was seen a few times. DNA for the CDR3: TGCGCCAGCAGCTTGGTCAGAGACAGCTCCTACAATGAGCAGTTCTTC. Its protein product is CASSLVRDSSYNEQFF. The chain uses TRBV5-1 and TRBJ2-1; D may be TRBD1 (5 bases). CDR1 and CDR2 (germline): SGHRS, YFSETQ. The CDR3 is made up of 16 amino acids. V lost 0 bases, J lost 0 bases, and 10 bases lay in between. Looking up the rest from reference TRBV5-1 and TRBJ2-1 gives the full variable domain: KAGVTQTPRYLIKTRGQQVTLSCSPISGHRSVSWYQQTPGQGLQFLFEYFSETQRNKGNFPGRFSGRQFSNSRSEMNVSTLELGDSALYLCASSLVRDSSYNEQFFGPGTRLTVL.

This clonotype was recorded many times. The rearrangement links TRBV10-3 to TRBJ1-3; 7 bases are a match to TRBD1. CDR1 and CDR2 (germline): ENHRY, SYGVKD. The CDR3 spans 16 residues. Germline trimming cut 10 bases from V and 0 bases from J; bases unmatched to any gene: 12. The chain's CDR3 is CATQTWTGLSGNTIYF. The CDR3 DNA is TGTGCCACCCAAACTTGGACAGGTCTCTCTGGAAACACCATATATTTT.

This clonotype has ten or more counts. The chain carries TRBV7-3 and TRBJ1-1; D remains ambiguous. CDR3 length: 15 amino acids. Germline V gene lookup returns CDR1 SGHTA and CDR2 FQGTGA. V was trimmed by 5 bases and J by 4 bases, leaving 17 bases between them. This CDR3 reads CASSNSGLSPTEAFF. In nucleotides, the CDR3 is TGTGCCAGCAGCAACTCTGGGTTAAGCCCCACTGAAGCTTTCTTT. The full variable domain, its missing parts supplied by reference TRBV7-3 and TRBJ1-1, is GAGVSQTPSNKVTEKGKYVELRCDPISGHTALYWYRQSLGQGPEFLIYFQGTGAADDSGLPNDRFFAVRPEGSVSTLKIQRTERGDSAVYLCASSNSGLSPTEAFFGQGTRLTVV.

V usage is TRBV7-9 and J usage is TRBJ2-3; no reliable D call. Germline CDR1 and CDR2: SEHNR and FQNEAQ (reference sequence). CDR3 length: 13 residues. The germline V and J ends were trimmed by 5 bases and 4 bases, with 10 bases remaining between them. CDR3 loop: CASSLRTADTQYF. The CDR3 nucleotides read TGTGCCAGCAGCCTCCGGACGGCAGATACGCAGTATTTT.

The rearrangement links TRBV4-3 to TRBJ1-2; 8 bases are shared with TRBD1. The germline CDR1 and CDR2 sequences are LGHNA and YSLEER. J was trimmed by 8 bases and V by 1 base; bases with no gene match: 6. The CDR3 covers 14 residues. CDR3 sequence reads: CASSQADRVKGYTF. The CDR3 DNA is TGCGCCAGCAGCCAAGCGGACAGGGTCAAAGGCTACACCTTC.

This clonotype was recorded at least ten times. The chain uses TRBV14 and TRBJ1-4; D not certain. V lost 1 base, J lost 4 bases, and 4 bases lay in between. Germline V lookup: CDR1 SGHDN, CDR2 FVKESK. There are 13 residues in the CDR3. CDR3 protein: CASSQGHNEKLFF. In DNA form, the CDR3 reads TGTGCCAGCAGCCAAGGACATAATGAAAAACTGTTTTTT.

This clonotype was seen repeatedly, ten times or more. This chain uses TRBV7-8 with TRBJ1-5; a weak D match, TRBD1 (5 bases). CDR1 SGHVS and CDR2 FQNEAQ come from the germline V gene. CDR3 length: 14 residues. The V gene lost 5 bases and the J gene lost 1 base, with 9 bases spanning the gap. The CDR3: CASSNRDSNQPQHF. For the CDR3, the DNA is TGTGCCAGCAGCAACCGGGACAGCAATCAGCCCCAGCATTTT.

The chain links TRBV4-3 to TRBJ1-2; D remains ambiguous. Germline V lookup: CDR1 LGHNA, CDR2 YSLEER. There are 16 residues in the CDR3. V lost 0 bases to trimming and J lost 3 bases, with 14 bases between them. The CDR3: CASSQDVVPLDYGYTF. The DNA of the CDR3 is TGCGCCAGCAGCCAAGATGTCGTCCCTTTAGACTATGGCTACACCTTC.

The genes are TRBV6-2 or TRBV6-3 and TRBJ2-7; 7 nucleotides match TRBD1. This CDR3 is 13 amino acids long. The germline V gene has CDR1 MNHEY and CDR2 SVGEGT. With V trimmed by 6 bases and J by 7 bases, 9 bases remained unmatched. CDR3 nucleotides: TGTGCCAGCAGGCGAGACAGGGTGGAAGAGCAGTACGTC. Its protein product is CASRRDRVEEQYV.

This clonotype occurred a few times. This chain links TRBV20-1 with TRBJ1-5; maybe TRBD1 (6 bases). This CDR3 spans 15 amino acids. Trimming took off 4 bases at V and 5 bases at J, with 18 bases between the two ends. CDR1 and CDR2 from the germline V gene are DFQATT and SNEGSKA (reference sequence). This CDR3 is CSATPGGTNDQPQHF. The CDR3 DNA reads TGCAGTGCTACCCCGGGGGGGACAAATGATCAGCCCCAGCATTTT.

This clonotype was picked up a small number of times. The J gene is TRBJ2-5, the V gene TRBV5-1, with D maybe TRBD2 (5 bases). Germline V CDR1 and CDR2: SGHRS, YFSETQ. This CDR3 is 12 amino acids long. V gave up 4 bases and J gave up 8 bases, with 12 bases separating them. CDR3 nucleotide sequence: TGCGCCAGCAGCCGACTAAGAGAAACCCAGTACTTC. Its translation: CASSRLRETQYF.

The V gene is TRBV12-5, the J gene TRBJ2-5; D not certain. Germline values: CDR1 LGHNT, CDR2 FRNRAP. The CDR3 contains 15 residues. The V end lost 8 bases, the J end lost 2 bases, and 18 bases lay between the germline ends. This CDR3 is CASYRSWETQETQYF. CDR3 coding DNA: TGTGCTAGTTACCGTTCGTGGGAAACACAAGAGACCCAGTACTTC. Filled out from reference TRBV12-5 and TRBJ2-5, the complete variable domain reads DARVTQTPRHKVTEMGQEVTMRCQPILGHNTVFWYRQTMMQGLELLAYFRNRAPLDDSGMPKDRFSAEMPDATLATLKIQPSEPRDSAVYFCASYRSWETQETQYFGPGTRLLVL.